Included here is one T cell receptor (beta chain) sequence, with context. Its antigen target is currently unknown. Per-base qualities were not stored, and no clone one base away is much larger. The data were taken from a study of beta chain features in type 1 diabetes (dated by TCRdb to 2016 to 2019). Looking at the study overall: Mean age, gender distribution, total cell number and subset yield did not differ between patients and healthy donors. A total of 107,917,701 sorted cells were examined across all samples, and RNA yield correlated strongly with the number of cells per subset. The study compared the TCRB repertoires of sorted circulating CD4+ T cell subsets in recently diagnosed type 1 diabetes patients with those in matched healthy donors. Regulatory and stem cell-like memory subsets were obtained from only 8 patients and roughly 8 healthy donors, while naive and central memory subsets were obtained from all 30 or so donors. Overall study outcomes, separate from this receptor: Patients with type 1 diabetes made fewer insertions and deleted more nucleotides at VDJ recombination sites, implying thymic rearrangement abnormalities. Because the HLA sub-analyses included only small numbers of individuals, any influence of HLA type on TCRB rearrangement was left unresolved. In all four CD4+ subsets, TCRB CDR3 length was moderately but significantly shorter in type 1 diabetes patients. PCR might favor shorter templates, but patient and control samples were amplified and corrected together, so any skew would affect both groups equally. Because cDNA was sequenced instead of genomic DNA, highly expressing activated cells could be over-represented, though the groups showed no difference in activation or CD3 levels. Naive, central memory and regulatory TCRB repertoires appeared to be more similar among patients than among healthy donors.

The germline V gene (reference sequence) yields GTSNPN for CDR1 and SVGIG for CDR2. Its CDR3 holds 18 amino acids, cysteine through phenylalanine. Here the CDR3 DNA is all that survives: 54 bases in frame from base 1. V was cut back by 0 bases and J by 0 bases, leaving a gap of 19 bases between them. The High Capacity cDNA Reverse Transcription Kit was used to reverse transcribe all of the isolated RNA, meaning that expressed TCRB transcripts were what got sequenced. Deep immunoSEQ sequencing was applied to naive, central memory and regulatory T cell samples, giving an average of about 3.4 million total reads per sample. Sorted cells were lysed in RLT buffer and RNA was extracted with DNase-treated RNeasy Micro or Mini kits, depending on cell number. To prevent cross-contamination, each cell subset was processed individually, whereas patient and healthy donor samples were processed jointly. The immunoSEQ multiplex PCR was used to amplify TCRB sequences from cDNA, yielding 87-bp fragments that span the CDR3 region. Amplicons were sequenced on the Illumina HiSeq platform. Per the authors' processing: Synthetic template baselines were used to correct PCR bias computationally, reads within Hamming distance 2 were collapsed, and singletons that could not be merged were discarded. Reads were aligned against IMGT to assign V, D and J genes, CDR3 length and insertions or deletions at six rearrangement sites. Within each subset, clonotype counts were normalized to sorted cell number, and only after that were true diversity and Gini coefficients computed with the tcR R package. The overlap coefficient, calculated on TCRB nucleotide sequences, was used to measure repertoire sharing. Out-of-frame TCRB sequences from naive cells were analyzed as a proxy for the pre-selection repertoire. Drawn from immuneACCESS, this table holds only the in-frame rearrangements with V and J called that TCRdb kept. Clones are partly lost; checked studies trace under half to an unresolved V gene and leave the rest unexplained. V and J calls and clone size are as listed in that table; D and trimming were resolved from the DNA. A total of hundreds of thousands of clones appear in this sample, roughly 30% of them only once. The ten largest clones represent about 0.06% of the sample.

Each donor gave one peripheral blood draw, about 110 mL on average, collected into heparinised tubes. Using a panel that included CD45RO, CCR7, CD25, CD127, CD95 and CD27, naive, central memory, regulatory and stem cell-like memory CD4+ T cells were sorted on a BD FACSAria II. A purity above 95% was achieved for all sorted populations. PBMCs were separated immediately by Lymphoprep density gradient centrifugation and were stained directly, without being cultured. Samples were stained and sorted in pairs, with one healthy donor and one patient per experiment, so that batch effects were minimized. This sequence was found in a man between 18 and 29 years old in good health. This receptor chain uses TRBV30 and TRBJ2-3; matching of 5 bases hints at TRBD2 as the D gene. The sample taken for sequencing was naive CD4+ T cells from blood. The cell subset or site label of this sample denotes: true naive CD4+ T cells. The CDR3 protein is CAWSVLRGSRTSTDTQYF. The DNA reads as follows: TGTGCCTGGAGTGTACTTCGGGGTTCCAGGACTAGCACAGATACGCAGTATTTT.